These T cell receptor beta chains were read from a single sample in a study of cytomegalovirus exposure and HLA in healthy donors. The table came from immunoSEQ multiplex PCR; TCRdb's copy has only in-frame clones and leaves some out. The sample yields about 180,000 clones, around three quarters seen once. What was sequenced was PBMCs. The receptors originated from a man aged 40-55 years in good health and CMV-seronegative. Each CDR3 is given with its conserved first and last residue. A D gene is named only where the DNA matches it firmly. Clone sizes are given selectively: once, few, many, or a class where the clone is expanded.

>NA|TRBJ2-7|TRBV25-1|TRBD1
CASSEWGTGGYEQYF
TGTGCCAGCAGTGAATGGGGGACAGGGGGGTACGAGCAGTACTTC
>NA|TRBJ1-1|TRBV28|TRBD1
CASGLDRGTFNTEAFF
TGTGCCAGCGGCCTAGACAGGGGGACTTTTAACACTGAAGCTTTCTTT
>NA|TRBJ2-1|TRBV5-4|TRBD2
CASSPERGGYNEQFF
TGTGCCAGCAGCCCAGAACGGGGGGGGTACAATGAGCAGTTCTTC
>few|TRBJ1-4|TRBV28|NA
CASSLGAMDNEKLFF
TGTGCCAGCAGTTTAGGGGCCATGGATAATGAAAAACTGTTTTTT
>NA|TRBJ1-1|TRBV6-1|TRBD1
CASRTGGAGTEAFF
TGTGCCAGCAGGACAGGGGGCGCGGGCACTGAAGCTTTCTTT
>NA|TRBJ1-4|TRBV5-1|TRBD1
CASSLDGQGGEKLFF
TGCGCCAGCAGCTTGGACGGACAGGGGGGCGAAAAACTGTTTTTT
>NA|TRBJ2-2|TRBV7-3|TRBD2
CASSPASGVNTGELFF
TGTGCCAGCAGTCCCGCTAGCGGGGTGAACACCGGGGAGCTGTTTTTT
>few|TRBJ1-6|TRBV7-2|TRBD1
CASSFLATGNNSPLHF
TGTGCCAGCAGCTTCTTGGCGACAGGGAATAATTCACCCCTCCACTTT
>NA|TRBJ1-5|TRBV18|NA
CASSPSLGGKQPQHF
TGTGCCAGCTCACCATCCCTGGGGGGGAAGCAGCCCCAGCATTTT
>NA|TRBJ1-5|TRBV4-1|TRBD1
CASSQGDRGYSNQPQHF
TGCGCCAGCAGCCAAGGGGACAGGGGGTATAGCAATCAGCCCCAGCATTTT
>NA|TRBJ2-1|TRBV4-1|TRBD2
CASSQLSGGRDNEQFF
TGCGCCAGCAGCCAGTTAAGCGGGGGAAGGGACAATGAGCAGTTCTTC
>NA|TRBJ2-3|TRBV6-1|NA
CASGGVGMGTDTQYF
TGTGCCAGCGGAGGAGTCGGGATGGGCACAGATACGCAGTATTTT
>few|TRBJ2-2|TRBV6-4|TRBD1
CASKQGADTGELFF
TGTGCCAGCAAACAGGGGGCAGACACCGGGGAGCTGTTTTTT
>few|TRBJ1-5|TRBV19|NA
CASSKRANQPQHF
TGTGCCAGTAGTAAGCGGGCAAATCAGCCCCAGCATTTT
>NA|TRBJ2-2|TRBV5-4|TRBD2
CASSLALAGFGTGELFF
TGTGCCAGCAGCTTGGCCTTAGCGGGTTTTGGCACCGGGGAGCTGTTTTTT
>NA|TRBJ2-1|TRBV6-5|TRBD1
CASNGQGPYNEQFF
TGTGCCAGCAATGGACAGGGTCCCTACAATGAGCAGTTCTTC
>NA|TRBJ1-1|TRBV2|NA
CATRQERGEAFF
TGTGCCACGAGACAGGAGAGGGGTGAAGCTTTCTTT
>NA|TRBJ2-3|TRBV30|TRBD1
CAWSVVRGRGTDTQYF
TGTGCCTGGAGTGTCGTCAGGGGGCGCGGCACAGATACGCAGTATTTT
>NA|TRBJ1-2|TRBV14|NA
CASSHGRPAYGYTF
TGTGCCAGCAGCCATGGGAGGCCGGCCTATGGCTACACCTTC
>NA|TRBJ2-2|TRBV7-9|TRBD1
CASSLQGAATGELFF
TGTGCCAGCAGCTTACAGGGGGCGGCCACCGGGGAGCTGTTTTTT
>NA|TRBJ1-4|TRBV5-1|NA
CASSQTRQSEKLFF
TGCGCCAGCAGCCAGACCAGACAAAGTGAAAAACTGTTTTTT
>NA|TRBJ2-2|TRBV19|NA
CASSILPGTGELFF
TGTGCCAGTAGTATCCTTCCAGGGACCGGGGAGCTGTTTTTT
>NA|TRBJ2-3|TRBV13|NA
CASSLRRQGTDTQYF
TGTGCCAGCAGCCTCCGAAGACAGGGCACAGATACGCAGTATTTT
>NA|TRBJ2-7|TRBV5-6|NA
CASSAGITYEQYF
TGTGCCAGCAGCGCGGGAATCACCTACGAGCAGTACTTC
>few|TRBJ2-3|TRBV7-2|TRBD2
CASSSRRRGGSDTQYF
TGTGCCAGCAGCTCCCGCCGGCGGGGGGGCTCAGATACGCAGTATTTT
>once|TRBJ1-2|TRBV9|NA
CASSVEGNIGRPRGYTF
TGTGCCAGCAGCGTAGAAGGAAACATCGGGAGACCGAGGGGCTACACCTTC
>few|TRBJ2-1|TRBV2|NA
CASSELSDTGGDEQFF
TGTGCCAGCAGTGAGCTGAGCGACACGGGGGGCGATGAGCAGTTCTTC
>NA|TRBJ1-5|TRBV19|NA
CASSTGGRNQPQHF
TGTGCCAGTAGTACCGGAGGGCGGAATCAGCCCCAGCATTTT
>NA|TRBJ2-2|TRBV7-9|NA
CASSPGWGTGELFF
TGTGCCAGCAGCCCAGGGTGGGGCACCGGGGAGCTGTTTTTT
>once|TRBJ1-1|TRBV6-5|NA
CASSYRGMNTEAFF
TGTGCCAGCAGTTACCGGGGGATGAACACTGAAGCTTTCTTT
>NA|TRBJ1-5|TRBV27|TRBD1
CASSQGWETGNLSSNQPQHF
TGTGCCAGCTCCCAGGGGTGGGAGACAGGGAACCTTTCTAGCAATCAGCCCCAGCATTTT
>few|TRBJ1-1|TRBV11-2|NA
CASSPQTNTEAFF
TGTGCCAGCAGCCCCCAGACTAACACTGAAGCTTTCTTT
>few|TRBJ1-6|TRBV5-4|NA
CASSSGQTNSPLHF
TGTGCCAGCAGCTCGGGACAAACTAATTCACCCCTCCACTTT
>few|TRBJ2-3|TRBV10-3|TRBD1
CAISPGQGTDTQYF
TGTGCCATCAGTCCCGGACAGGGGACAGATACGCAGTATTTT
>NA|TRBJ1-5|TRBV19|NA
CASSMGQRGNQPQHF
TGTGCCAGTAGTATGGGCCAGAGGGGGAATCAGCCCCAGCATTTT
>NA|TRBJ1-3|TRBV19|NA
CASSKSLAGNSGNTIYF
TGTGCCAGTAGTAAATCCCTCGCAGGAAACTCTGGAAACACCATATATTTT
>NA|TRBJ1-1|TRBV6-5|NA
CASSSTGSRAFF
TGTGCCAGCAGCAGTACAGGGTCGAGAGCTTTCTTT
>NA|TRBJ2-3|TRBV5-1|TRBD2
CASSLEPSGRSYTQYF
TGCGCCAGCAGCTTGGAGCCTAGCGGGAGGTCATATACGCAGTATTTT
>NA|TRBJ2-1|TRBV7-2|TRBD2
CASTSGLAGDNEQFF
TGTGCCAGCACCTCGGGACTAGCGGGGGACAATGAGCAGTTCTTC
>NA|TRBJ2-1|TRBV27|TRBD2
CASKSSGSAYNEQFF
TGTGCCAGCAAGTCAAGCGGGAGCGCCTACAATGAGCAGTTCTTC
>NA|TRBJ1-5|TRBV30|TRBD1
CAWSGQGGQPQHF
TGTGCCTGGAGCGGACAGGGAGGTCAGCCCCAGCATTTT
>NA|TRBJ2-3|TRBV18|TRBD2
CASSPRSGGSTDTQYF
TGTGCCAGCTCACCACGAAGCGGGGGTAGCACAGATACGCAGTATTTT
>NA|TRBJ1-1|TRBV12-5|NA
CASGFLTADVTEAFF
TGTGCTAGTGGTTTCCTGACAGCAGACGTCACTGAAGCTTTCTTT
>NA|TRBJ2-7|TRBV7-9|TRBD2
CASSGLAGIHEQYF
TGTGCCAGCAGCGGGCTAGCGGGGATCCACGAGCAGTACTTC
>NA|TRBJ1-2|TRBV7-8|TRBD1
CASSPLDRGLYGYTF
TGTGCCAGCAGCCCTCTGGACAGGGGGCTGTATGGCTACACCTTC
>NA|TRBJ2-3|TRBV5-4|TRBD2
CASSSGTSGPDTQYF
TGTGCCAGCAGCTCTGGGACTAGCGGGCCAGATACGCAGTATTTT
>NA|TRBJ1-4|TRBV4-1|TRBD1
CASSQGFGQGHEKLFF
TGCGCCAGCAGCCAAGGTTTCGGACAGGGACACGAAAAACTGTTTTTT
>NA|TRBJ1-6|TRBV7-8|NA
CASSPSGIGYSPLHF
TGTGCCAGCAGCCCCTCCGGGATTGGCTATTCACCCCTCCACTTT
>few|TRBJ1-1|TRBV27|NA
CASRPDSNTEAFF
TGTGCCAGCAGACCTGACAGTAACACTGAAGCTTTCTTT
>NA|TRBJ1-5|TRBV2|TRBD1
CASSTQGSNQPQHF
TGTGCCAGCAGTACACAGGGGAGCAATCAGCCCCAGCATTTT
>NA|TRBJ2-5|TRBV5-1|NA
CASSLGSRETQYF
TGCGCCAGCAGCTTGGGATCGCGGGAGACCCAGTACTTC
>NA|TRBJ2-2|TRBV5-1|TRBD1
CASSSGQGDTGELFF
TGCGCCAGCAGCTCAGGACAGGGAGACACCGGGGAGCTGTTTTTT